This T cell receptor beta chain was sequenced during a study of blood T cell repertoires in COVID-19. The overall study: There were acute and convalescent COVID-19 samples, and they came from the United States, Italy and Spain. T cells, B-cell-depleted T cells, or PBMCs supplied cDNA or gDNA.

Study processing details: Counts of nucleated cells, estimated from reference gene primer amplification, were obtained. Profiling relied on immunoSEQ multiplex PCR, and the TCRdb table lists in-frame clones only, not all of them. V and J calls and clone size come straight from that table; D and trimming were deduced from the DNA. The data show approximately 240,000 clones, about nine tenths seen once. Looked up from germline, CDR1 is SGHNT and CDR2 is YYREEE (reference sequence). The germline V and J ends were trimmed by 2 bases and 10 bases, with 15 bases remaining between them. This CDR3 spans 13 amino acids.

Sequencing was performed on PBMCs or T cells enriched from blood (not recorded which). The chain recombines TRBV5-4 with TRBJ1-1; no reliable D call. The TCR comes from a woman between 25 and 40 years old with acute COVID-19. The CDR3 DNA sequence: TGTGCCAGCAGCTTAACGGGATTTCGACGAGCTTTCTTT. It yields the protein CASSLTGFRRAFF.